Below, 27 T cell receptor beta chains from the same sample are listed, as sequenced in a study of CD8 T cells in ankylosing spondylitis. TCRdb recomputed calls from the 5' RACE reads with MiXCR, one row per CDR3 protein. The table has 85,000 to 90,000 distinct CDR3 sequences, under 30% seen once. Sequencing was done on a sample of blood, either unsorted or a sorted T cell fraction (not recorded which). Source of these receptors: a male donor with ankylosing spondylitis or in good health (not recorded which).

The chain employs TRBV20-1 and TRBJ1-2, with D possibly TRBD1 on 5 matching bases. The length of the CDR3 is 12 residues. V lost 7 bases, J lost 5 bases, and 14 bases lay in between. CDR1 and CDR2 (germline): DFQATT, SNEGSKA (reference sequence). The CDR3 DNA follows: TGCAGTGGGTGGGGAGGGGATTATGGCTACACCTTC. Protein sequence: CSGWGGDYGYTF.

This clonotype was seen only once. The V gene is TRBV20-1, the J gene TRBJ1-2; 8 bases are shared with TRBD1. Germline loops: CDR1 DFQATT, CDR2 SNEGSKA (reference sequence). This CDR3 region has 14 residues. The J segment lost 2 bases and the V segment lost 5 bases, leaving 7 bases of the junction unmatched. In nucleotides, the CDR3 is TGCAGTGCTCACCGGACAGGGCAAAACTATGGCTACACCTTC. Translating it yields CSAHRTGQNYGYTF.

The chain uses TRBV20-1 and TRBJ2-5, with 8 bases matching TRBD2. Germline values: CDR1 DFQATT, CDR2 SNEGSKA (reference sequence). CDR3 size: 12 residues. Germline trimming cut 5 bases from V and 1 base from J; bases unmatched to any gene: 0. The CDR3 region is CSAGTSQETQYF. In nucleotides, the CDR3 is TGCAGTGCTGGGACTAGCCAAGAGACCCAGTACTTC.

This clonotype was found once. This chain uses TRBV5-1 with TRBJ1-3; TRBD1 aligns across 8 bases. CDR3 length: 14 amino acids. Germline loops: CDR1 SGHRS, CDR2 YFSETQ. The V segment lost 4 bases and the J segment 2 bases; nucleotides outside the gene matches: 2. This CDR3 is CASSTTGAGNTIYF. DNA of the CDR3: TGCGCCAGCAGCACGACAGGGGCTGGAAACACCATATATTTT.

There are many counts of this clonotype. The chain links TRBV7-2 to TRBJ1-5; D is unresolved. V gave up 3 bases and J gave up 9 bases, with 12 bases separating them. This CDR3 is built from 13 residues. CDR1 SGHTA and CDR2 FQGNSA come from the germline V gene. The CDR3 loop reads CASSFRTNSPQHF. The CDR3 DNA is TGTGCCAGCAGCTTCCGGACGAATTCGCCCCAGCATTTT. Looking up the rest from reference TRBV7-2 and TRBJ1-5 gives the full variable domain: GAGVSQSPSNKVTEKGKDVELRCDPISGHTALYWYRQSLGQGLEFLIYFQGNSAPDKSGLPSDRFSAERTGGSVSTLTIQRTQQEDSAVYLCASSFRTNSPQHFGDGTRLSIL.

The chain couples TRBV20-1 to TRBJ2-3, with a weak D call TRBD2 (5 bases). The V and J ends lost 1 base and 0 bases respectively, with 11 bases between them. CDR3 length: 15 residues. Per the germline V gene, CDR1 is DFQATT and CDR2 is SNEGSKA (reference sequence). CDR3 amino acids: CSARGGGPSTDTQYF. CDR3 nucleotide sequence: TGCAGTGCTAGAGGAGGCGGGCCTAGCACAGATACGCAGTATTTT.

The DNA for the CDR3 is TGTGCCAGCAGTCCGGACTTCGGCTATGGCTACACCTTC. This encodes CASSPDFGYGYTF. The chain joins TRBV7-2 to TRBJ1-2, with D hard to call. V was clipped by 6 bases and J by 4 bases, with 12 bases between them. The germline V gene has CDR1 SGHTA and CDR2 FQGNSA. The CDR3 extends over 13 amino acids.

V is TRBV5-1 and J is TRBJ2-3, with 8 nucleotides matching TRBD1. This CDR3 has 14 amino acids. J lost 4 bases, V lost 3 bases, and 4 bases had no gene match. CDR1 and CDR2 from the germline V gene are SGHRS and YFSETQ. The CDR3 protein is CASSWDRPSDTQYF. The CDR3 bases are TGCGCCAGCAGCTGGGACAGGCCATCAGATACGCAGTATTTT.

This chain joins TRBV20-1 and TRBJ2-1; no reliable D call. Trimming took off 3 bases at V and 5 bases at J, with 5 bases between the two ends. The CDR3 extends over 11 amino acids. The germline CDR1 and CDR2 sequences are DFQATT and SNEGSKA (reference sequence). This CDR3 is CSASRHNEQFF. CDR3 bases: TGCAGTGCTAGTCGCCACAATGAGCAGTTCTTC.

The V call is TRBV5-1, the J call TRBJ2-1; TRBD1 agrees at 8 bases. The CDR3 is made up of 16 amino acids. J gave up 3 bases and V 4 bases, and 9 bases lay outside the gene matches. Germline-derived CDR1 and CDR2 are SGHRS and YFSETQ. The CDR3 sequence is CASSPARQGNYNEQFF. The CDR3 DNA sequence: TGCGCCAGCAGCCCTGCCCGACAGGGGAACTACAATGAGCAGTTCTTC.

This clonotype has a handful of counts. The chain couples TRBV6-1 to TRBJ1-4; TRBD1 might be the D (5 bases). CDR3 length: 14 residues. CDR1 and CDR2 from the germline V gene are MNHNS and SASEGT. V lost 8 bases and J 5 bases, leaving 15 bases between the germline ends. The CDR3 nucleotides are TGTGCCAGCGTATGGGGGACGGGGAATGAAAAACTGTTTTTT. Protein product: CASVWGTGNEKLFF.

The rearrangement uses TRBV7-9 and TRBJ2-1, with 8 bases aligning to TRBD1. The CDR3 runs to 17 residues. V was clipped by 7 bases and J by 0 bases; unmatched bases: 11. Germline V gives CDR1 SEHNR, CDR2 FQNEAQ (reference sequence). CDR3 protein: CASTGGAPLSSYNEQFF. The CDR3 region has the DNA TGTGCCAGCACAGGGGGCGCGCCCCTAAGCTCCTACAATGAGCAGTTCTTC.

This clonotype was counted only a few times. The chain links TRBV6-1 to TRBJ1-2, with D maybe TRBD1 (5 bases). This CDR3 contains 13 residues. In germline, CDR1 is MNHNS, CDR2 SASEGT. Deletions cut 4 bases from V and 0 bases from J, with 6 bases between. The CDR3 sequence is CASSGGANYGYTF. The CDR3 nucleotides read TGTGCCAGCAGTGGGGGGGCTAACTATGGCTACACCTTC.

The chain is built from TRBV27 and TRBJ1-1, with D possibly being TRBD1 (6 bases). Trimming took off 5 bases at V and 1 base at J, with 14 bases between the two ends. Looked up from germline, CDR1 is MNHEY and CDR2 is SMNVEV (reference sequence). The CDR3 covers 15 residues. The CDR3 region has the DNA TGTGCCAGCAGTCCAACCCGCAGGGGGAACACTGAAGCTTTCTTT. Residues: CASSPTRRGNTEAFF.

This clonotype appeared a few times. The rearrangement joins TRBV12-3 or TRBV12-4 to TRBJ1-3, with TRBD1 as a possible D gene (6 bases). Trimming left V 2 bases short and J 3 bases short, with 8 bases between. The CDR3 contains 14 residues. CDR3 residues: CASSLSTGGNTIYF. DNA for the CDR3: TGTGCCAGCAGTTTATCGACAGGTGGAAACACCATATATTTT.

About this clonotype: A read error may account for a junction end that differs from germline. The CDR3 sequence: CASSSRGGKADSHLHF. In nucleotides, the CDR3 is TGTGCCAGCAGTTCGCGAGGGGGGAAGGCTGATTCACACCTCCACTTT. This chain connects TRBV6-5 to TRBJ1-6; D is perhaps TRBD1 (6 bases). The CDR3 runs to 16 residues. In germline, CDR1 is MNHEY, CDR2 SVGAGI.

This clonotype appeared a single time. This chain joins TRBV20-1 and TRBJ1-2; TRBD1 matches 8 bases. The CDR3 contains 11 residues. Germline loops: CDR1 DFQATT, CDR2 SNEGSKA (reference sequence). J lost 6 bases, V lost 5 bases, and 2 bases had no gene match. The CDR3 loop is CSALTGDGYTF. The CDR3 DNA sequence: TGCAGTGCTCTGACAGGGGATGGCTACACCTTC.

The chain is built from TRBV7-9 and TRBJ1-6; TRBD1 might be the D (6 bases). This CDR3 has 14 residues. The germline CDR1 and CDR2 sequences are SEHNR and FQNEAQ (reference sequence). V was trimmed by 4 bases and J by 6 bases, leaving 10 bases between them. CDR3 sequence reads: CASSYRTANSPLHF. CDR3 DNA: TGTGCCAGCAGCTATAGGACAGCTAATTCACCCCTCCACTTT.

This clonotype has just a few counts. The chain has TRBV6-4 and TRBJ2-1; 9 nucleotides line up with TRBD2. The CDR3 is 15 residues long. Germline V gene data show CDR1 as MRHNA and CDR2 as SNTAGT. The V gene end was trimmed by 10 bases and the J gene end by 0 bases; junction bases not matched to a gene: 7. CDR3 bases: TGTGCCACCTCGACTAGCGGCAGCTCCTACAATGAGCAGTTCTTC. It codes for CATSTSGSSYNEQFF.

In its sample, this clonotype was seen a few times. The CDR3 sequence is CSASYTESYGYTF. The CDR3 DNA sequence: TGCAGTGCTAGCTACACCGAAAGCTATGGCTACACCTTC. The chain joins TRBV20-1 to TRBJ1-2; D uncertain. Germline CDR1 reads DFQATT; CDR2 reads SNEGSKA (reference sequence). This CDR3 region has 13 residues. V gave up 3 bases and J gave up 4 bases, with 12 bases separating them.

V gene TRBV7-9 combines with J gene TRBJ1-1; the match to TRBD1 covers 7 bases. Losses at the gene ends were 4 bases for V and 0 bases for J; bases not matched to a gene: 8. Per germline, CDR1 SEHNR and CDR2 FQNEAQ (reference sequence). The CDR3 sequence is 16 residues long. The CDR3 sequence is CASSSRTGTVNTEAFF. The CDR3 DNA reads TGTGCCAGCAGCTCCCGAACCGGGACAGTGAACACTGAAGCTTTCTTT.

This clonotype was seen repeatedly, ten times or more. The chain recombines TRBV29-1 with TRBJ2-7; the match to TRBD2 covers 10 bases. Germline CDR1 reads SQVTM; CDR2 reads ANQGSEA. J was trimmed by 3 bases and V by 3 bases; bases with no gene match: 2. There are 13 residues in the CDR3. CDR3 DNA: TGCAGCGTTGATACTAGCGGGAACTACGAGCAGTACTTC. As protein: CSVDTSGNYEQYF.

This clonotype has ten or more counts. The J gene is TRBJ2-7, the V gene TRBV5-1; D may be TRBD2 (5 bases). V lost 6 bases and J lost 4, with 20 bases in between. Germline V gene data show CDR1 as SGHRS and CDR2 as YFSETQ. This CDR3 spans 15 amino acids. This CDR3 reads CASTSDPGSIYEQYF. Here the CDR3 DNA reads TGCGCCAGCACTTCGGACCCGGGATCCATTTACGAGCAGTACTTC. The whole variable domain, filled in from reference TRBV5-1 and TRBJ2-7, reads KAGVTQTPRYLIKTRGQQVTLSCSPISGHRSVSWYQQTPGQGLQFLFEYFSETQRNKGNFPGRFSGRQFSNSRSEMNVSTLELGDSALYLCASTSDPGSIYEQYFGPGTRLTVT.

This clonotype was seen many times. J is TRBJ2-1 and V is TRBV7-9; TRBD2 aligns across 12 bases. The CDR3 has 16 residues. Germline V gives CDR1 SEHNR, CDR2 FQNEAQ (reference sequence). Trimming removed 3 bases from V and 4 bases from J; junction bases left unmatched: 4. The CDR3 nucleotides are TGTGCCAGCAGCTTTTCTAGCGGGGGGGCTTACAATGAGCAGTTCTTC. It encodes CASSFSSGGAYNEQFF. The variable domain in full, completed from reference TRBV7-9 and TRBJ2-1, reads DTGVSQNPRHKITKRGQNVTFRCDPISEHNRLYWYRQTLGQGPEFLTYFQNEAQLEKSRLLSDRFSAERPKGSFSTLEIQRTEQGDSAMYLCASSFSSGGAYNEQFFGPGTRLTVL.

The chain combines TRBV7-2 with TRBJ2-2, with a tentative D call TRBD1 (6 bases). V lost 1 base, J lost 7 bases, and 10 bases lay in between. The CDR3 is 14 amino acids. Germline V gene sequence: CDR1 SGHTA, CDR2 FQGNSA. DNA of the CDR3: TGTGCCAGCAGCTTAGTGAGGACAGACGGGGAGCTGTTTTTT. Protein: CASSLVRTDGELFF.

This clonotype has ten or more counts. CDR3 in amino acids: CASSLGGTSGETQYF. The CDR3 nucleotides are TGTGCCAGCAGCTTAGGCGGGACTAGTGGGGAGACCCAGTACTTC. V and J are TRBV7-2 and TRBJ2-5; 8 bases match TRBD2. The germline V gene has CDR1 SGHTA and CDR2 FQGNSA. Trimming at V came to 1 base and at J to 5 bases, leaving 6 bases not matched to a gene. CDR3 length equals 15 residues.

The chain combines TRBV28 with TRBJ2-5; weak D call: TRBD2 (6 bases). V was clipped by 2 bases and J by 2 bases, with 15 bases between them. Looked up from germline, CDR1 is MDHEN and CDR2 is SYDVKM. There are 16 residues in the CDR3. DNA for the CDR3: TGTGCCAGCAGTTTACCGATGGGGGGTGGGCAAGAGACCCAGTACTTC. Translated: CASSLPMGGGQETQYF. Looking up the rest from reference TRBV28 and TRBJ2-5 gives the full variable domain: DVKVTQSSRYLVKRTGEKVFLECVQDMDHENMFWYRQDPGLGLRLIYFSYDVKMKEKGDIPEGYSVSREKKERFSLILESASTNQTSMYLCASSLPMGGGQETQYFGPGTRLLVL.